A selection of T cell receptor beta chains follows, all from one sample in a study of CD8 T cells in ankylosing spondylitis. TCRdb re-called the 5' RACE reads with MiXCR, one entry per CDR3 protein. This table holds about 180,000 distinct CDR3 sequences, roughly 10% found once. Sequencing was carried out using blood, either unsorted or a sorted T cell fraction (not recorded which). The receptor set was obtained from a female donor with ankylosing spondylitis or in good health (not recorded which). The CDR3 runs from the conserved cysteine through the conserved F or W. Rows may omit the clone size; those that give it use once, few, many or a size class.

J,size,V,CDR3
TRBJ2-1,many,TRBV2,CASSGTSGSYNEQFF
TRBJ2-2,.,TRBV28,CASSAGHNTGELFF
TRBJ2-7,many,TRBV29-1,CSVLGGTYEQYF
TRBJ2-7,few,TRBV10-3,CAISAIRQGSSYEQYF
TRBJ2-5,many,TRBV7-8,CASSEGLAGGGQETQYF
TRBJ2-1,many,TRBV29-1,CSVGGGSRNEQFF
TRBJ2-1,few,TRBV4-3,CASSQDPGGPRAYNEQFF
TRBJ2-1,few,TRBV19,CASSPLKVDNEQFF
TRBJ1-1,many,TRBV11-2,CASSDRDRVFVGTEAFF
TRBJ2-2,many,TRBV12-3/TRBV12-4,CASGTSISGELFF
TRBJ2-7,.,TRBV11-2,CASSLKPGGEQYF
TRBJ1-4,few,TRBV7-9,CASSLGRSNEKLFF
TRBJ1-5,.,TRBV6-5,CASSYSGGKPQHF
TRBJ2-7,.,TRBV7-6,CASSLGTGDHEQYF
TRBJ2-3,.,TRBV4-1,CASSLGPGPSTDTQYF
TRBJ2-1,few,TRBV27,CASSPSRENEQFF
TRBJ1-5,few,TRBV15,CATSSKTGSNQPQHF
TRBJ1-5,few,TRBV28,CASKSNWGYDPNQPQHF
TRBJ2-5,many,TRBV15,CATSRFRQGQETQYF
TRBJ2-7,.,TRBV6-1,CASTPGTGSSEQYF
TRBJ2-7,many,TRBV6-6,CASSYGGNEQYF
TRBJ2-5,few,TRBV12-3/TRBV12-4,CASSLAGGGETQYF
TRBJ2-7,.,TRBV6-2/TRBV6-3,CASSPLGLAGSGPYEQYF